A selection of T cell receptor beta chains follows, all from one sample in a study of T-cell reconstitution after alpha-beta-depleted transplantation in children. TCRdb called the PCR reads again in MiXCR, with one record for every CDR3 protein. The sample has hundreds of thousands of distinct CDR3 sequences, about 10% seen once. The sequences come from PBMCs, collected before TCRalphabeta/CD19-depleted stem cell transplant. These receptors were collected from a child aged 2 to 10 with inherited bone marrow failure, due to receive a stem cell transplant. Both conserved end residues are part of each CDR3. Each record gives: clone size, D gene, V gene, J gene, CDR3 DNA, CDR3 protein. The D gene is left open where the match is weak. A clone size is listed for some rows: how often the clone was seen (once, few, many), or a class if it is expanded.

many,TRBD2,TRBV6-2/TRBV6-3,TRBJ2-2,TGTGCCAGCAGTTACTCCTTTATCCAGCGGGGTAACGCGAACACCGGGGAGCTGTTTTTT,CASSYSFIQRGNANTGELFF
many,.,TRBV12-3/TRBV12-4,TRBJ1-5,TGTGCCAGCAGGCCAGGAATACATCAGCCCCAGCATTTT,CASRPGIHQPQHF
many,.,TRBV15,TRBJ2-7,TGTGCCACCAGCAGAGATGGGGCTAGCTACGAGCAGTACTTC,CATSRDGASYEQYF
few,TRBD2,TRBV28,TRBJ2-1,TGTGCCAGCAGTTTATTTGGTCTAGCGGGTCGGGAGCAGTTCTTC,CASSLFGLAGREQFF
many,TRBD2,TRBV24-1,TRBJ2-1,TGTGCCACCAGTGATTTCGATAGCGGGTTCCTGCAAAGATTCTTC,CATSDFDSGFLQRFF
few,.,TRBV27,TRBJ1-6,TGTGCCAGCAGTCGGGACGGCCAGGGTTATTCACCCCTCCACTTT,CASSRDGQGYSPLHF
many,TRBD2,TRBV5-5,TRBJ2-3,TGTGCCAGCAGCTTCTCACTAGCGGGAGGTGCAGATACGCAGTATTTT,CASSFSLAGGADTQYF
many,.,TRBV14,TRBJ2-1,TGTGCCAGCAGCCAAGAATGGCAGAGGTACAATGAGCAGTTCTTC,CASSQEWQRYNEQFF
many,TRBD2,TRBV24-1,TRBJ2-5,TGTGCCACCAGTGATTTCCGACTAGCGGGAGGGCACCCGGTAGAGACCCAGTACTTC,CATSDFRLAGGHPVETQYF
few,TRBD1,TRBV5-1,TRBJ2-5,TGCGCCAGCAGACTGTCCGGGACAGGAGAGACCCAGTACTTC,CASRLSGTGETQYF
many,.,TRBV12-3/TRBV12-4,TRBJ2-7,TGTGCCAGCAGTTTCGACGGGGGCGCCTTTTACGAGCAGTACTTC,CASSFDGGAFYEQYF
many,TRBD2,TRBV3-1,TRBJ2-1,TGTGCCAGCAGCCAAGATCTAGTGAGGAGCGGGGGCTCCTACAATGAGCAGTTCTTC,CASSQDLVRSGGSYNEQFF
many,.,TRBV20-1,TRBJ2-3,TGCAGTGCTAGGAGACGGGACCGCACAGATACGCAGTATTTT,CSARRRDRTDTQYF
many,.,TRBV7-2,TRBJ2-4,TGTGCCAGCAGCTTATACGCGGGAAGGGACATTCAGTACTTC,CASSLYAGRDIQYF
few,TRBD2,TRBV6-6,TRBJ2-6,TGTGCCAGCAGTTACTCGTGGGCGGGAGAGGACGGGGCCAACGTCCTGACTTTC,CASSYSWAGEDGANVLTF
many,.,TRBV4-3,TRBJ2-7,TGCGCCAGCAGCCAAGATGTAGGACCTCCCTACGAGCAGTACTTC,CASSQDVGPPYEQYF
many,TRBD2,TRBV10-2,TRBJ2-7,TGCGCCAGCAGTGAACTACCCGGGACTAGCGGTTACGAGCAGTACTTC,CASSELPGTSGYEQYF
many,TRBD2,TRBV7-2,TRBJ2-3,TGTGCCAGCATCCTCGGACTAGCGGGAGAGGGGTGGGATACGCAGTATTTT,CASILGLAGEGWDTQYF
few,TRBD1,TRBV20-1,TRBJ1-5,TGCAGTGCCGACAGGGCTAATCAGCCCCAGCATTTT,CSADRANQPQHF
many,TRBD2,TRBV20-1,TRBJ2-1,TGCAGTGCTCGGCCGGGACTAGCGGGAGGACGCTCCTACAATGAGCAGTTCTTC,CSARPGLAGGRSYNEQFF
.,.,TRBV18,TRBJ1-1,TGTGCCAGCTCACCCTCGGCAGATATGAACACTGAAGCTTTCTTT,CASSPSADMNTEAFF
.,.,TRBV25-1,TRBJ2-3,TGTGCCAGCAGTGATCAGAGGGTAGCAAGCACAGATACGCAGTATTTT,CASSDQRVASTDTQYF
few,.,TRBV4-1,TRBJ2-3,TGCGCCAGCAGCCAACTCCACACGCTCGGGGTAGATACGCAGTATTTT,CASSQLHTLGVDTQYF
many,.,TRBV27,TRBJ2-1,TGTGCCAGCAGTTCCCTAGAAGTAGGGACTCCCACCTCCTACAATGAGCAGTTCTTC,CASSSLEVGTPTSYNEQFF
.,TRBD1,TRBV5-1,TRBJ1-1,TGCGCCAGCAGCTGGATAACAGGGGGCGCTGAACCTTTCTTT,CASSWITGGAEPFF
.,TRBD1,TRBV6-1,TRBJ2-3,TGTGCCAGCAGCCGGGACAGGTTTAGCACAGATACGCAGTATTTT,CASSRDRFSTDTQYF
many,.,TRBV6-6,TRBJ2-3,TGTGCCAGCAGTTCGGGACTTTCTAGTACGCAGTATTTT,CASSSGLSSTQYF
many,.,TRBV6-2/TRBV6-3,TRBJ2-1,TGTGCCAGCAGGGAACCGAACAATGAGCAGTTCTTC,CASREPNNEQFF
.,.,TRBV29-1,TRBJ1-2,TGCAGCGTTGGCGGGACCTATGGCTACACCTTC,CSVGGTYGYTF
.,.,TRBV29-1,TRBJ2-2,TGCAGCGTTGATTCCGGGGAGCTGTTTTTT,CSVDSGELFF
many,TRBD2,TRBV11-2,TRBJ2-3,TGTGCCAGCAGCGGCGGACTAGCGGGAGAAACAGATACGCAGTATTTT,CASSGGLAGETDTQYF
.,TRBD2,TRBV12-3/TRBV12-4,TRBJ2-5,TGTGCCAGCAGTCGGGGGACTAGCAGAGTTCAAGAGACCCAGTACTTC,CASSRGTSRVQETQYF
.,.,TRBV18,TRBJ2-2,TGTGCCAGCTCATCTACGATGTCCGCGAACACCGGGGAGCTGTTTTTT,CASSSTMSANTGELFF
many,.,TRBV27,TRBJ2-7,TGTGCCAGCAGGCCCTTACTAGGAAACCCTTACGAGCAGTACTTC,CASRPLLGNPYEQYF
many,TRBD2,TRBV20-1,TRBJ2-1,TGCAGTGCTAGAGGGGCGAGCGGGAGTCCCAATGAGCAGTTCTTC,CSARGASGSPNEQFF
many,TRBD2,TRBV7-2,TRBJ2-3,TGTGCCAGCAGCCCCGGACTAGCGTTTAGCACAGATACGCAGTATTTT,CASSPGLAFSTDTQYF
many,.,TRBV5-1,TRBJ1-2,TGCGCCAGCAGCTTGGATCCAGGGGAGGATAGCTACACCTTC,CASSLDPGEDSYTF
.,.,TRBV29-1,TRBJ2-7,TGCAGCGTTGAGGGGGGGGCTCCTTACTCCTACGAGCAGTACTTC,CSVEGGAPYSYEQYF
few,.,TRBV29-1,TRBJ2-6,TGCAGCGTTGGTGAGCACTCTGGGGCCAACGTCCTGACTTTC,CSVGEHSGANVLTF
.,TRBD2,TRBV4-3,TRBJ2-3,TGCGCCAGCACGGCGGTTCGAGCGGGAGGCCCTAGCACAGATACGCAGTATTTT,CASTAVRAGGPSTDTQYF
few,TRBD1,TRBV6-5,TRBJ2-4,TGTGCCAGCAGTTACTCGACGTCAGGGGGAACCAAAAACATTCAGTACTTC,CASSYSTSGGTKNIQYF
.,TRBD1,TRBV7-2,TRBJ2-5,TGTGCCAGCAGCTCCATGGTGGGGGACAGGGGGGCCCAGTACTTC,CASSSMVGDRGAQYF
many,TRBD2,TRBV10-3,TRBJ2-1,TGTGCCATCAGTGAGTGGCTAGCGGGAGATGAGCAGTTCTTC,CAISEWLAGDEQFF
many,TRBD1,TRBV27,TRBJ2-7,TGTGCCAGCAGTTTGGGGACAGCCTACGAGCAGTACTTC,CASSLGTAYEQYF
many,.,TRBV10-3,TRBJ2-2,TGTGCCATCAGTGAAGGGGAGGTATTGGGCACCGGGGAGCTGTTTTTT,CAISEGEVLGTGELFF
many,.,TRBV18,TRBJ1-1,TGTGCCAGCTCTTACGCCAGACAGCTGAACACTGAAGCTTTCTTT,CASSYARQLNTEAFF
.,.,TRBV18,TRBJ2-1,TGTGCCAGCTCACCACCGGGGCCTAGTTACAATGAGCAGTTCTTC,CASSPPGPSYNEQFF
many,TRBD2,TRBV5-1,TRBJ2-7,TGCGCCAGCAGCTTGGCGGGAGGGCTCTACGAGCAGTACTTC,CASSLAGGLYEQYF
many,TRBD1,TRBV28,TRBJ1-2,TGTGCCAGCAGTCCAGGGGGCGGTTATGGCTACACCTTC,CASSPGGGYGYTF
many,.,TRBV27,TRBJ2-6,TGTGCCAGCAGTGGAAGAGGGGCCGGGGCCAACGTCCTGACTTTC,CASSGRGAGANVLTF
few,.,TRBV6-5,TRBJ2-7,TGTGCCAGCAGTTACTCGAGCAGGCCTTCCTACGAGCAGTACTTC,CASSYSSRPSYEQYF
many,TRBD1,TRBV28,TRBJ2-7,TGTGCCAGCAGTTTACCGGGACAGGGAACCTACGAGCAGTACTTC,CASSLPGQGTYEQYF
few,TRBD1,TRBV7-8,TRBJ1-2,TGTGCCAGCAGCTTAGCGGCAGGGGGTGTCGATGGCTACACCTTC,CASSLAAGGVDGYTF